This T cell receptor beta chain was captured by sequencing in a study of spatial heterogeneity in lung cancer. This clonotype is medium-sized in the sample. The antigen is not known. Since it is a stray read in a library aimed at alpha chains, this beta chain has a size that is not meaningful. Time point of the sample: sample taken at primary tumor resection. Sequencing was performed on whole RNA extracted from tumor and nontumor lung tissue, or from frozen PBMC, and the material was left unsorted. Patients with untreated early-stage non-small cell lung cancer, numbering some 68, were the donors. TCRdb re-called the 5' RACE reads with MiXCR, one entry per CDR3 protein. Among some 8,900 distinct CDR3 sequences listed, approximately 4.6% were seen once. General study findings and limits: Resection saw ubiquitous expanded tumor TCRs appear in blood more than follow-up did.

The length of the CDR3 is 13 residues. The V and J ends lost 4 bases and 2 bases respectively, with 8 bases between them. Per the germline V gene, CDR1 is SGHRS and CDR2 is YFSETQ. The chain uses TRBV5-1 and TRBJ2-3; D is possibly TRBD2 (5 bases). This receptor was obtained from a male donor with early-stage non-small cell lung cancer. The sample in question was PBMCs, obtained at surgery. Here the CDR3 reads CASSPGYTDTQYF. CDR3 DNA: TGCGCCAGCAGCCCGGGGTACACAGATACGCAGTATTTT.